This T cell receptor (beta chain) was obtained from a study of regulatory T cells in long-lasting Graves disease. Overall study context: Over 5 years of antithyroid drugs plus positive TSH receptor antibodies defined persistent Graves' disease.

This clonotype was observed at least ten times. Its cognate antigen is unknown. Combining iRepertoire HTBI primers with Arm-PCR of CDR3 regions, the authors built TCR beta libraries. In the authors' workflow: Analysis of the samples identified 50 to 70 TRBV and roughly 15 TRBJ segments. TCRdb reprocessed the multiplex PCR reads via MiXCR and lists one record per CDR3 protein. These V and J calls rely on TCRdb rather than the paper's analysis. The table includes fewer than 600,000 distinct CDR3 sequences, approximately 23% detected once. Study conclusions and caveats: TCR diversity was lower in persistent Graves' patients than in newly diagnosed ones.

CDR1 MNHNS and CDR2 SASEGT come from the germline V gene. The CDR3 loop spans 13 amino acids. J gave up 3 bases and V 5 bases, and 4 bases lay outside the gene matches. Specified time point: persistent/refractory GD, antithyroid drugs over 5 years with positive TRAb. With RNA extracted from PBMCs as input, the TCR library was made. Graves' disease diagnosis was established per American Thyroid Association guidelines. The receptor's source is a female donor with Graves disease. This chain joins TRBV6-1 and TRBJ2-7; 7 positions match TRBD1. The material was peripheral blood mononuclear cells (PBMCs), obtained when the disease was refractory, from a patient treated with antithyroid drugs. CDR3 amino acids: CASSRDSHYEQYF. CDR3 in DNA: TGTGCCAGCAGTCGGGACAGCCACTACGAGCAGTACTTC.